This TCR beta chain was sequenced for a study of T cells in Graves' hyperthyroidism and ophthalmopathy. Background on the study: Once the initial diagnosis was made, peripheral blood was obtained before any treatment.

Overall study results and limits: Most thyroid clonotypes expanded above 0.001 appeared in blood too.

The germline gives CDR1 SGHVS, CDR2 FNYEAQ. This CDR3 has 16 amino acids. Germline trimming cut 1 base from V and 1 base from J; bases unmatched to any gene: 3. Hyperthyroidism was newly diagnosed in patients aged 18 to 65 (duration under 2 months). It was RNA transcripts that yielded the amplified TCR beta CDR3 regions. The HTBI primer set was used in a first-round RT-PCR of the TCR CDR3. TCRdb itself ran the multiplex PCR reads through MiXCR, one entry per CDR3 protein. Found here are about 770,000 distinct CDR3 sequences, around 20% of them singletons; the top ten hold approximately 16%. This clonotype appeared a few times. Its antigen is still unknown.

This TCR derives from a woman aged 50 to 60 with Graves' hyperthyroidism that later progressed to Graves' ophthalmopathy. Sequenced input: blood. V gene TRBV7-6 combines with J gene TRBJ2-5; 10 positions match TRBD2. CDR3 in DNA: TGTGCCAGCAGCTTAGAGCCTAGCGGGGGCCAAGAGACCCAGTACTTC. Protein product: CASSLEPSGGQETQYF.